The 15 T cell receptor beta chains given below trace back to one sample, sequenced in a study of OX40 agonist ivuxolimab in advanced cancers. Libraries were prepared by immunoSEQ multiplex PCR; TCRdb keeps only in-frame clonotypes and omits some of them. The profile shows 60,000 to 70,000 clones, 86% of them singletons. The source material was CD4+ or CD8+ T cells sorted from blood, sampled in a trial of the OX40 agonist ivuxolimab. These receptors originate from an adult with an advanced solid tumor such as melanoma, head and neck, liver or kidney cancer.

The chain recombines TRBV29-1 with TRBJ2-6; 7 bases are a match to TRBD2. Trimming took 1 base from V and 1 from J; bases not matched to a gene: 10. This CDR3 contains 18 residues. Germline V gene lookup returns CDR1 SQVTM and CDR2 ANQGSEA. DNA of the CDR3: TGCAGCGTTGAAGGTGGGAGGGGTGAAGTTTCTGGGGCCAACGTCCTGACTTTC. Protein sequence: CSVEGGRGEVSGANVLTF.

The chain has TRBV6-6 and TRBJ2-1; D is unresolved. Trimming took 6 bases from V and 8 from J, leaving 14 bases between them. CDR3 length equals 13 residues. Germline V gene data show CDR1 as MNHNY and CDR2 as SVGAGI (reference sequence). The CDR3 DNA reads as TGTGCCAGCAGAATCTCGACGGACCATGAGCAGTTCTTC. Its protein is CASRISTDHEQFF.

The chain carries TRBV19 and TRBJ1-5; D may be TRBD1 (6 bases). Trimming cost V 6 bases and J 4 bases, with 10 bases left between them. The germline V gene encodes CDR1 LNHDA and CDR2 SQIVND (reference sequence). This CDR3 is 13 amino acids long. CDR3 in DNA: TGTGCCAGTAGAAATACAGGGAATCAGCCCCAGCATTTT. Protein: CASRNTGNQPQHF. The whole variable domain, remainder taken from reference TRBV19 and TRBJ1-5, is DGGITQSPKYLFRKEGQNVTLSCEQNLNHDAMYWYRQDPGQGLRLIYYSQIVNDFQKGDIAEGYSVSREKKESFPLTVTSAQKNPTAFYLCASRNTGNQPQHFGDGTRLSIL.

V usage is TRBV18 and J usage is TRBJ2-1; the D is unclear. The CDR3 spans 14 residues. The V end was cut by 0 bases, the J end by 3 bases, with 6 bases between. Germline CDR1 and CDR2: KGHSH and LQKENI. CDR3 sequence: CASSPPTIYNEQFF. CDR3 sequence (DNA): TGTGCCAGCTCACCACCGACCATCTACAATGAGCAGTTCTTC.

The V call is TRBV9, the J call TRBJ2-3; D call uncertain. The CDR3 runs 14 residues. Per germline, CDR1 SGDLS and CDR2 YYNGEE. V lost 3 bases, J lost 2 bases, and 10 bases lay in between. As DNA, the CDR3 is TGTGCCAGCAGCGCTCCCACCAACACAGATACGCAGTATTTT. Its protein product is CASSAPTNTDTQYF.

The chain joins TRBV2 to TRBJ2-1; D perhaps matches TRBD2 (6 bases). Germline loops: CDR1 SNHLY, CDR2 FYNNEI. Trimming removed 7 bases from V and 3 bases from J, with 22 bases in between. The CDR3 is 17 residues long. The CDR3 DNA sequence: TGTGCCAGCACCCCTCACCCGGGGGAGAATGGCTACAATGAGCAGTTCTTC. It translates to CASTPHPGENGYNEQFF.

This clone occurred once. The chain recombines TRBV6-1 with TRBJ2-1; TRBD2 agrees at 10 bases. Germline CDR1 MNHNS, CDR2 SASEGT. This CDR3 has 15 amino acids. V lost 2 bases and J lost 7; bases outside the gene matches: 5. The CDR3 DNA reads as TGTGCCAGCAGTGAACTAGCGGGAGTTCGGAATGAGCAGTTCTTC. It yields the protein CASSELAGVRNEQFF.

V and J are TRBV10-1 and TRBJ2-2; 9 nucleotides align to TRBD1. V shed 4 bases, J shed 1 base, and the junction held 10 bases outside the gene matches. The germline gives CDR1 WNHNN, CDR2 SYGVQD (reference sequence). This CDR3 spans 18 amino acids. This CDR3 is CASSAGTGTLKNTGELFF. In DNA, the CDR3 is TGCGCCAGCAGTGCCGGGACAGGGACCCTCAAGAACACCGGGGAGCTGTTTTTT.

This chain connects TRBV10-1 to TRBJ2-2; 7 positions agree with TRBD2. V shed 4 bases, J shed 6 bases, and the junction held 5 bases outside the gene matches. In germline, CDR1 is WNHNN, CDR2 SYGVQD (reference sequence). CDR3 length equals 14 residues. The CDR3 nucleotides are TGCGCCAGCAGTGGGCAGGGAGGGGCCGGGGAGCTGTTTTTT. Amino acid sequence: CASSGQGGAGELFF.

The chain links TRBV11-3 to TRBJ2-3; possible D gene TRBD2, 5 bases. V was clipped by 1 base and J by 0 bases, with 11 bases between them. This CDR3 is 16 amino acids long. The germline V gene has CDR1 SGHNT and CDR2 YENEEA. For the CDR3, the DNA is TGTGCCAGCAGCTTAGGGGCAGCGGCTAGCACAGATACGCAGTATTTT. This encodes CASSLGAAASTDTQYF.

The J gene is TRBJ2-7, the V gene TRBV5-1; TRBD2 agrees at 10 bases. J lost 6 bases, V lost 0 bases, and 6 bases had no gene match. The length of the CDR3 is 15 residues. Germline V lookup: CDR1 SGHRS, CDR2 YFSETQ. CDR3 sequence: CASSLDLAGGGEQYF. The CDR3 DNA is TGCGCCAGCAGCTTGGATTTAGCGGGAGGCGGCGAGCAGTACTTC.

The chain links TRBV12-2 to TRBJ2-1; TRBD2, the D gene given by the table, was not confirmed from the DNA. TRBV12-2 is reported as a pseudogene. This CDR3 spans 19 amino acids. CDR3 loop: CASRLAPTSDPNSYNEQFF. The CDR3 DNA follows: TGTGCAAGTCGCTTAGCCCCGACTAGCGACCCGAACTCCTACAATGAGCAGTTCTTC.

The chain couples TRBV5-1 to TRBJ1-6; the D gene is possibly TRBD1 (5 bases). Germline loops: CDR1 SGHRS, CDR2 YFSETQ. This CDR3 is 16 amino acids long. V was trimmed by 7 bases and J by 1 base, leaving 15 bases between them. CDR3 in DNA: TGCGCCAGCGCGGGAGGGGACGCTTCCTATAATTCACCCCTCCACTTT. Its protein is CASAGGDASYNSPLHF.

This clone was detected once. This chain links TRBV7-3 with TRBJ2-2; 8 bases are shared with TRBD2. CDR3 length equals 17 residues. The trim removed 5 bases at V and 2 bases at J, leaving 10 bases unmatched. Germline V gives CDR1 SGHTA, CDR2 FQGTGA. Here the CDR3 reads CASSREGSSGNTGELFF. CDR3 DNA sequence: TGTGCCAGCAGCCGGGAGGGGTCTAGCGGAAACACCGGGGAGCTGTTTTTT.

The gene calls are TRBV6-6 and TRBJ2-6; D is uncertain. Germline values: CDR1 MNHNY, CDR2 SVGAGI (reference sequence). The V gene lost 4 bases and the J gene lost 0 bases, with 7 bases spanning the gap. The CDR3 is 15 residues long. CDR3: CASSSAASGANVLTF. The CDR3 DNA reads as TGTGCCAGCAGTTCGGCAGCCTCTGGGGCCAACGTCCTGACTTTC.